This TCR beta chain was identified in a study of T cell responses to AZD1222 COVID-19 vaccine (dated by TCRdb to the early 2020s). Describing the broader study: A total of about 250 trial participants underwent TCR sequencing, of whom around 210 had received two doses of AZD1222 and some 25 had received two doses of the MenACWY control vaccine. Trial participants were enrolled by age into 18-55, 56-69 and 70-plus year subgroups, with about 150, 28 and 57 TCR-sequenced participants respectively.

The CDR3 regions of human TCRbeta chains were subjected to immunosequencing. Concerning the study's data processing: TCRs in the repertoires were compared against a reference library of SARS-CoV-2-specific TCRs that had been generated with the MIRA antigen-specificity platform. Breadth was defined as the fraction of unique TCRs that were SARS-CoV-2-associated. Depth was defined as the fraction of total T cells that were SARS-CoV-2-associated. Using the MIRA data, every spike-specific TCR was mapped to the spike region that the TCR reacted to and assigned to either a CD4 or a CD8 class. Log10-transformed breadth and depth values were compared by one-way ANOVA with Sidak's multiple comparisons tests. This is the immuneACCESS table as TCRdb keeps it, with only in-frame sequences that have V and J called. A part of the clones is gone; compared with another copy, unresolved V genes explain less than half, and the rest is unexplained. V and J calls and clone size follow that table, whereas D and trimming were derived from the DNA. Present in this sample are 100,000 to 150,000 clones, 91% of which were seen just once. The ten largest make up around 1.9% of the sample.

Summary of the overall study and its limitations: Spike-specific TCR breadth and depth rose significantly after two AZD1222 doses compared with day 0 and with MenACWY recipients. No day 14 peak-response samples were available, so repertoires were characterized only after the peak T cell response. CD4 TCRs associated with the vaccine covered the entire spike protein, and the dominant responses were in regions 160-218 and 743-854. Participants were mostly white British and included more females than males, and it was suggested by the authors that clonal diversity may have been underestimated. The 56-69-year group was small, and its depth increase did not reach significance, likely because of low power. Conclusions about previously exposed vaccinees were limited because only a handful of AZD1222 recipients were SARS-CoV-2 seropositive at baseline. Reportedly, close to half of the unique spike-specific TCRs recognized epitopes lying outside the regions that are mutated in the B.1.351 and B.1.1.7 variants.

For this clone: Which antigen it targets is not known. Per-nucleotide qualities are absent, and no much larger clonotype sits a single base away.

The time point label on this specimen signifies: about 28 days (+/-7) after the second vaccine dose. AZD1222 recipients given second doses at about 4 weeks or at about 12 weeks were pooled, since spike-specific TCR depth and breadth were not found to differ between the two schedules. Vaccinee samples came from UK trials COV001 and COV002, including a single-blind randomized controlled phase 2/3 trial of AZD1222 (ChAdOx1 nCoV-19) in healthy adults. For TCRbeta chain sequencing, PBMC samples were collected from trial participants at day 0 and at day 28 after the second dose. The input for sequencing was peripheral blood, taken 28 days after the second AZD1222 dose. This receptor was identified in an adult who received the AZD1222 COVID-19 vaccine.

The DNA sequence is given as TGTGCCAGCACCCGGCAGGCAGCCAACACCGGGGAGCTGTTTTTT. Its protein is CASTRQAANTGELFF. The chain links TRBV5-4 with TRBJ2-2, with no confident D gene call. From the germline V gene (reference sequence), CDR1 is SGHNT and CDR2 is YYREEE. Trimming at the junction amounts to 6 bases on V and 2 bases on J, and the germline ends lie 14 bases apart. The CDR3 measures 15 amino acids from cysteine to phenylalanine. Left in the record is the CDR3 DNA by itself, 45 bases read in frame from the first base.